This record concerns one TCR beta chain sequence. The sample belongs to a study of shared clonotypes between healthy human individuals. TCRdb keeps only in-frame clones here, not all; method: immunoSEQ multiplex PCR. The sample yields roughly 770,000 clones, about 97% seen once. The CDR3 totals 17 residues. The V end lost 0 bases, the J end lost 3 bases, and 17 bases lay between the germline ends. Germline V CDR1 and CDR2: LGHNA, YSLEER. Naive-designated CD8 cells lacked CD45RO, were positively enriched for CCR7, and omitted terminally differentiated effector memory CD45RA+ cells. The sequenced sample consisted of naive CD8+ T cells sorted from blood. The V call is TRBV4-3, the J call TRBJ1-1; D gene unclear. This sequence originates from a young man in good health. The CDR3 DNA follows: TGCGCCAGCAGCCAAGACACTACGTGGTATAAGGACACTGAAGCTTTCTTT. It encodes CASSQDTTWYKDTEAFF.